This T cell receptor beta chain was documented in a study of cytomegalovirus exposure and HLA in healthy donors. This clone showed up just a few times. The antigen is unknown. The PCR ran on 60 Vbeta and 13 Jbeta primers. The method was immunoSEQ multiplex PCR; TCRdb's version includes in-frame clones alone and lacks a portion of them. The data show over 200,000 clones, over 65% seen once. Germline CDR1 and CDR2: SEHNR and FQNEAQ (reference sequence). The CDR3 spans 17 residues. Findings of the study overall: A later analysis showed TCR association rates differing by HLA locus, peaking at DRB1 and lowest at HLA-C. Roughly uniform depth of sequencing across donors was assumed in presence/absence analyses. Association of roughly 18,000 TCR beta sequences with HLA alleles was found at 0.05 false discovery rate in a later analysis.

Unrecorded immune exposures were likely, despite nominal health at sampling. This TCR came from a human donor in good health. This chain connects TRBV7-9 to TRBJ2-5; 9 bases are shared with TRBD1. The end of the DNA fits TRBJ2-7 better, so the J call may be wrong. Material for sequencing was PBMCs. The chain's CDR3 is CASSFSTGTGSSYEQYF. CDR3 DNA: TGTGCCAGCAGCTTCAGCACCGGGACAGGGAGTTCCTACGAGCAGTACTTC.